The rows below give T cell receptor beta chains drawn from one sample of a study of cytomegalovirus exposure and HLA in healthy donors. Sequenced by immunoSEQ multiplex PCR; TCRdb stores in-frame clones only, minus some. The sample gives about 200,000 clones, roughly 80% of which show up once; roughly 1.5% is in the top ten. Sequenced: PBMCs. The receptors shown here come from a woman between 18 and 29 years old in good health and CMV-seronegative. Each CDR3 is given with its conserved first and last residue. The order of the fields is CDR3 length, V gene, CDR3 protein.

length: 15; V: TRBV5-1; CDR3: CASSSNTGEGNEQFF
length: 17; V: TRBV2; CDR3: CASRAGAGTGGTGELFF
length: 14; V: TRBV2; CDR3: CASSRTGVGTEAFF
length: 15; V: TRBV19; CDR3: CASSMGQGGNTEAFF
length: 15; V: TRBV7-2; CDR3: CASSLARLDSYEQFF
length: 16; V: TRBV9; CDR3: CASSARSGDGANVLTF
length: 16; V: TRBV2; CDR3: CASSDGLAGEGDTQYF
length: 15; V: TRBV4-3; CDR3: CASSQQRGGRDEQFF
length: 15; V: TRBV4-1; CDR3: CASSQVTGANYGYTF
length: 16; V: TRBV7-9; CDR3: CASSLLAGPSTDTQYF
length: 13; V: TRBV29-1; CDR3: CSGLGGESYGYTF
length: 16; V: TRBV19; CDR3: CASSGTGALGTDTQYF
length: 11; V: TRBV11-2; CDR3: CASSGNRGAFF
length: 18; V: TRBV4-1; CDR3: CASSQDTRVDLEGYGYTF
length: 15; V: TRBV6-5; CDR3: CASSRLAGSQETQYF
length: 17; V: TRBV7-9; CDR3: CASSPYVGDRSNYGYTF
length: 13; V: TRBV10-3; CDR3: CAIRDLLAEKQFF
length: 14; V: TRBV4-3; CDR3: CASSQPDRTYGYTF
length: 15; V: TRBV9; CDR3: CASSDSRLSGNTIYF
length: 16; V: TRBV19; CDR3: CASSIHRGDVVYGYTF
length: 16; V: TRBV6-6; CDR3: CASSYGAGPNTGELFF
length: 14; V: TRBV7-6; CDR3: CASSLGQGNQPQHF
length: 15; V: TRBV5-1; CDR3: CASSSASGTYNEQFF
length: 15; V: TRBV6-1; CDR3: CASSEALGVGTEAFF
length: 13; V: TRBV15; CDR3: CATSSDRSLEQYF
length: 15; V: TRBV11-2; CDR3: CASSLGQGWDYGYTF
length: 14; V: TRBV6-5; CDR3: CASSSPTGKNEQFF
length: 16; V: TRBV27; CDR3: CASSFLVAGGPGEQYF
length: 13; V: TRBV28; CDR3: CASREGGVNEQYF
length: 16; V: TRBV6-5; CDR3: CASSYSIGTGSQTQYF